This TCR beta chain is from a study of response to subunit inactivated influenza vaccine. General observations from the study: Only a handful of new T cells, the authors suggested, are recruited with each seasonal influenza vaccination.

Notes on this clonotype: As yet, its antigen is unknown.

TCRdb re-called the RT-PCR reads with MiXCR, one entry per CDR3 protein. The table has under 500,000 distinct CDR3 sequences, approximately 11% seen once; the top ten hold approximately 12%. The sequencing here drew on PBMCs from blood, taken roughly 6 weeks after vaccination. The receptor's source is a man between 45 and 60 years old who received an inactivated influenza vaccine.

For the CDR3, the DNA is TGCAGTGCTAGAGATCTAGGACAGGGGACGTTCCCCTACGAGCAGTACTTC. Amino acids: CSARDLGQGTFPYEQYF. V usage is TRBV20-1 and J usage is TRBJ2-7, with TRBD1 identical over 9 bases. The V gene end was trimmed by 0 bases and the J gene end by 2 bases; junction bases not matched to a gene: 11. This CDR3 region has 17 residues. The V gene's germline CDR1 is DFQATT and CDR2 SNEGSKA (reference sequence).